This TCR beta chain originates from a study of T cells in Graves' hyperthyroidism and ophthalmopathy. On the study more broadly: It was at initial diagnosis, before any treatment, that peripheral blood was collected. Notes on the study in general: Blood also carried most thyroid clonotypes expanded above 0.001.

What was amplified from RNA transcripts were TCR beta CDR3 regions. First-round RT-PCR targeting the TCR CDR3 was performed with the HTBI primer set. TCRdb used MiXCR to reprocess the multiplex PCR reads, holding one entry per CDR3 protein. The table includes 620,000 or so distinct CDR3 sequences, more than 14% detected once. This clonotype was seen many times. Its antigen is not known. The CDR3 extends over 17 amino acids. Germline loops: CDR1 SGHTA, CDR2 FQGNSA. The V end was cut by 2 bases, the J end by 3 bases, with 20 bases between. Lactation, pregnancy, other autoimmune disease or uncontrolled infection excluded patients. Fresh peripheral blood, 9.5 to 10 ml of it, supplied the PBMCs.

The gene calls are TRBV7-2 and TRBJ2-7, with D perhaps matching TRBD2 (6 bases). The sequenced sample was blood. The receptor was isolated from a woman in her forties or fifties with Graves' ophthalmopathy. CDR3 sequence: CASSLIRGGGSVYEQYF. DNA for the CDR3: TGTGCCAGCAGCTTAATTAGGGGTGGAGGGTCCGTCTACGAGCAGTACTTC.